This T cell receptor (beta chain) came from a study of T cell changes during pregnancy in multiple sclerosis. The CDR3 covers 13 residues. Trimming left V 5 bases short and J 7 bases short, with 12 bases between. Germline V CDR1 and CDR2: MRHNA, SNTAGT. This table comes from immunoSEQ multiplex PCR, and its TCRdb copy is limited to in-frame clones, with some not included. The repertoire holds roughly 72,000 clones, with approximately 88% as singletons. The source was peripheral blood, collected in the first trimester of pregnancy. This receptor was taken from a female donor in good health, enrolled as a control in a pregnancy study. The chain links TRBV6-4 to TRBJ2-1; D may be TRBD2 (5 bases). CDR3 loop: CASSTDWENEQFF. The DNA for the CDR3 is TGTGCCAGCAGTACGGACTGGGAGAATGAGCAGTTCTTC.